Following are 31 T cell receptor beta chains from one sample sequenced in a study of blood T cell repertoires in COVID-19. Produced via immunoSEQ multiplex PCR; TCRdb's table is partial and in-frame only. Of roughly 67,000 clones listed, almost 85% are singletons. The sample taken for sequencing was peripheral blood. The source of these receptors is a middle-aged man with active COVID-19.

This clone occurred once. The gene calls are TRBV4-1 and TRBJ2-1; D uncertain. CDR1 and CDR2 (germline): MGHRA, YSYEKL. V was pared by 3 bases and J by 0 bases, with 9 bases between. This CDR3 has 15 residues. CDR3 sequence reads: CASSHPSGSYNEQFF. In DNA, the CDR3 is TGCGCCAGCAGCCACCCGTCGGGCTCCTACAATGAGCAGTTCTTC.

The chain joins TRBV5-1 to TRBJ2-1, with 13 bases lining up with TRBD2. The CDR3 contains 16 residues. The germline V gene has CDR1 SGHRS and CDR2 YFSETQ. Trimming took 4 bases from V and 5 from J; bases not matched to a gene: 6. In DNA form, the CDR3 reads TGCGCCAGCAGCCGCACCGGGACTAGCGGGAACAATGAGCAGTTCTTC. This encodes CASSRTGTSGNNEQFF.

The rearrangement joins TRBV2 to TRBJ1-2; 7 bases fit TRBD1. Germline CDR1 SNHLY, CDR2 FYNNEI. Unmatched junction bases numbered 9, after V lost 5 bases and J lost 3 bases. The CDR3 loop spans 15 amino acids. The CDR3 DNA is TGTGCCAGCAGTCTGGTCGGGACAGACTACTATGGCTACACCTTC. As protein: CASSLVGTDYYGYTF.

The chain employs TRBV12-3 or TRBV12-4 and TRBJ1-5; D gene unclear. V lost 7 bases, J lost 4 bases, and 11 bases lay in between. The CDR3 extends over 13 amino acids. The CDR3 spells CASTTLLNQPQHF. CDR3 DNA: TGTGCCAGCACCACGTTACTGAATCAGCCCCAGCATTTT.

This chain links TRBV21-1 with TRBJ2-2; TRBD2, as called in the table, went unchecked against the DNA. TRBV21-1 is an annotated pseudogene. The length of the CDR3 is 18 residues. CDR3 sequence reads: CAGPRVKRVGANTGELFF. Here the CDR3 DNA reads TGTGCCGGGCCCCGGGTAAAGAGGGTTGGAGCGAACACCGGGGAGCTGTTTTTT.

This clone was counted between two and nine times. The rearrangement links TRBV27 to TRBJ1-1; TRBD1 agrees at 7 bases. The V and J ends lost 2 bases and 4 bases, in that order; junction bases with no gene match: 1. This CDR3 has 13 residues. Germline V gives CDR1 MNHEY, CDR2 SMNVEV (reference sequence). The CDR3 DNA is TGTGCCAGCAGTTTAACAGGGGCCACTGAAGCTTTCTTT. Its translation: CASSLTGATEAFF.

The rearrangement uses TRBV2 and TRBJ1-4; no definite D call. Trimming stripped 6 bases from V and 2 bases from J, with 16 bases between. The CDR3 is 16 amino acids. Germline assignment: CDR1 SNHLY and CDR2 FYNNEI. For the CDR3, the DNA is TGTGCCAGCAGGAAGATGGAGGCGGGCACTAATGAAAAACTGTTTTTT. Its protein is CASRKMEAGTNEKLFF.

The CDR3 DNA is TGTGCCAGCAGCCCGCAGACAGGAACCTACGAGCAGTACTTC. This encodes CASSPQTGTYEQYF. This rearrangement joins TRBV7-2 to TRBJ2-7; a possible D gene is TRBD1 (6 bases). Germline values: CDR1 SGHTA, CDR2 FQGNSA. This CDR3 has 14 residues. V was cut by 5 bases and J by 2 bases, with 13 bases left in between. The full variable domain, its missing parts supplied by reference TRBV7-2 and TRBJ2-7, is GAGVSQSPSNKVTEKGKDVELRCDPISGHTALYWYRQSLGQGLEFLIYFQGNSAPDKSGLPSDRFSAERTGGSVSTLTIQRTQQEDSAVYLCASSPQTGTYEQYFGPGTRLTVT.

The chain has TRBV13 and TRBJ2-7; possible D gene TRBD2, 6 bases. The CDR3 consists of 13 residues. Germline-derived CDR1 and CDR2 are PRHDT and FYEKMQ (reference sequence). V lost 5 bases to trimming and J lost 2 bases, with 10 bases between them. CDR3 in amino acids: CASSPGVTYEQYF. The CDR3 DNA is TGTGCCAGCAGCCCGGGGGTCACCTACGAGCAGTACTTC.

The chain has TRBV5-1 and TRBJ2-3; no firm D call. The V gene lost 0 bases and the J gene lost 4 bases, with 12 bases spanning the gap. The CDR3 loop spans 15 amino acids. Germline V CDR1 and CDR2: SGHRS, YFSETQ. The CDR3 reads CASSLDGSGPDTQYF. In nucleotides, the CDR3 is TGCGCCAGCAGCTTGGATGGGTCAGGTCCAGATACGCAGTATTTT.

In this sample, this clone turned up a few times. The chain couples TRBV19 to TRBJ2-3, with a possible D match to TRBD1 (6 bases). The length of the CDR3 is 16 residues. The germline gives CDR1 LNHDA, CDR2 SQIVND (reference sequence). V lost 6 bases to trimming and J lost 3 bases, with 19 bases between them. The chain's CDR3 is CASRMLQGRGTDTQYF. The DNA of the CDR3 is TGTGCCAGTAGGATGTTACAGGGTAGAGGAACAGATACGCAGTATTTT. The full variable domain, completed using reference TRBV19 and TRBJ2-3, is DGGITQSPKYLFRKEGQNVTLSCEQNLNHDAMYWYRQDPGQGLRLIYYSQIVNDFQKGDIAEGYSVSREKKESFPLTVTSAQKNPTAFYLCASRMLQGRGTDTQYFGPGTRLTVL.

The rearrangement links TRBV29-1 to TRBJ2-2; D ambiguous. Deletions cut 2 bases from V and 0 bases from J, with 13 bases between. Germline V gene lookup returns CDR1 SQVTM and CDR2 ANQGSEA. The CDR3 sequence is 16 residues long. CDR3 amino acids: CSVEIWYTTNTGELFF. The DNA of the CDR3 is TGCAGCGTTGAAATATGGTACACAACGAACACCGGGGAGCTGTTTTTT.

This clone showed up just a few times. This rearrangement joins TRBV27 to TRBJ2-1, with D perhaps matching TRBD1 (5 bases). CDR3 size: 15 residues. The V gene's germline CDR1 is MNHEY and CDR2 SMNVEV (reference sequence). V was shortened by 5 bases and J by 7 bases, with 18 bases between the two germline ends. The CDR3 nucleotides are TGTGCCAGCAGTGGGGCAGCCACCTTGGGAAATGAGCAGTTCTTC. This sequence encodes CASSGAATLGNEQFF.

The CDR3 DNA is TGTGCCTGGAGTCAGGGTAGGATTGGCTACACCTTC. Its translation: CAWSQGRIGYTF. The genes are TRBV30 and TRBJ1-2, with a possible D match to TRBD1 (5 bases). The CDR3 is made up of 12 amino acids. Germline V gene data show CDR1 as GTSNPN and CDR2 as SVGIG (reference sequence). V lost 2 bases to trimming and J lost 7 bases, with 11 bases between them.

The chain joins TRBV4-2 to TRBJ2-1; TRBD1 might be the D (6 bases). Germline lookup yields CDR1 LGHNA and CDR2 YNFKEQ. This CDR3 has 16 residues. The V end lost 3 bases, the J end lost 1 base, and 13 bases lay between the germline ends. The CDR3 DNA is TGTGCCAGCAGCCACGATTCCGGGACATCCTACAATGAGCAGTTCTTC. Translated, it gives CASSHDSGTSYNEQFF.

V and J are TRBV7-9 and TRBJ2-1; the D gene is possibly TRBD1 (6 bases). This CDR3 spans 14 amino acids. Germline V lookup: CDR1 SEHNR, CDR2 FQNEAQ (reference sequence). V shed 1 base and J shed 9 bases, with 13 bases lying between them. The CDR3 DNA sequence: TGTGCCAGCAGCTTAGGCACAGGGTTAGGTGAGCAGTTCTTC. This sequence encodes CASSLGTGLGEQFF.

The rearrangement uses TRBV11-2 and TRBJ2-7; possibly TRBD2 for D (6 bases). This CDR3 has 15 residues. Trimming took off 1 base at V and 3 bases at J, with 13 bases between the two ends. The V gene's germline CDR1 is SGHAT and CDR2 FQNNGV. The CDR3 sequence: CASSLAGEKGYEQYF. As DNA, the CDR3 is TGTGCCAGCAGCTTAGCGGGAGAGAAAGGCTACGAGCAGTACTTC.

The chain is built from TRBV5-4 and TRBJ2-3; 9 bases agree with TRBD2. V lost 3 bases to trimming and J lost 2 bases; unmatched junction nucleotides: 10. The length of the CDR3 is 17 residues. In germline, CDR1 is SGHNT, CDR2 YYREEE (reference sequence). The CDR3 DNA reads TGTGCCAGCAGCTGGGGGGGAAAGCGGGAGGACACAGATACGCAGTATTTT. Residues: CASSWGGKREDTDTQYF.

The V call is TRBV5-1, the J call TRBJ2-3; D unclear. The V gene's germline CDR1 is SGHRS and CDR2 YFSETQ. The CDR3 extends over 14 amino acids. V was clipped by 2 bases and J by 4 bases, with 11 bases between them. CDR3 protein: CASSFLAEADTQYF. The CDR3 DNA reads TGCGCCAGCAGCTTCCTGGCCGAGGCAGATACGCAGTATTTT.

The chain carries TRBV5-1 and TRBJ2-7; 9 nucleotides align to TRBD1. The V and J ends lost 4 bases and 7 bases, in that order; junction bases with no gene match: 9. This CDR3 is built from 14 residues. Per the germline V gene, CDR1 is SGHRS and CDR2 is YFSETQ. CDR3 DNA sequence: TGCGCCAGCAGCCTCCAGGGACAGGGAGCGGAGCAGTACTTC. Translation gives CASSLQGQGAEQYF.

The chain couples TRBV3-1 (or the pseudogene TRBV3-2) to TRBJ2-4; weak D call: TRBD1 (5 bases). The V end was cut by 8 bases, the J end by 9 bases, with 17 bases between. Germline-derived CDR1 and CDR2 are LGHDT and YNNKEL (reference sequence). The length of the CDR3 is 13 residues. The CDR3, as DNA: TGTGCCAGCCGGTCTTCAGGGTGCCGCATTCAGTACTTC. Its protein product is CASRSSGCRIQYF.

V is TRBV9 and J is TRBJ1-5; TRBD1 is a possible D gene (5 bases). CDR3 length: 15 residues. Germline V lookup: CDR1 SGDLS, CDR2 YYNGEE. The V end was cut by 3 bases, the J end by 7 bases, with 17 bases between. The CDR3 here is CASSAVPDSNQPQHF. DNA of the CDR3: TGTGCCAGCAGCGCCGTACCTGACAGTAACCAGCCCCAGCATTTT.

This clone has a handful of counts. The chain employs TRBV12-3 or TRBV12-4 and TRBJ2-2; D gene uncertain. Trimming took 6 bases from V and 1 from J, leaving 6 bases between them. This CDR3 is 13 amino acids long. The CDR3 DNA reads TGTGCCAGCAGGAGTTTGAACACCGGGGAGCTGTTTTTT. Its translation is CASRSLNTGELFF.

The chain employs TRBV14 and TRBJ2-1; 7 nucleotides align to TRBD1. V shed 4 bases and J 8 bases; nucleotides not matched to a gene: 11. Germline CDR1 reads SGHDN; CDR2 reads FVKESK. CDR3 length: 15 amino acids. The CDR3 DNA follows: TGTGCCAGCAGCCGGGGACAGCTTTTGGTGGATGAGCAGTTCTTC. Protein sequence: CASSRGQLLVDEQFF.

The V gene is TRBV5-6, the J gene TRBJ2-1, with D perhaps matching TRBD1 (7 bases). The CDR3 is 13 amino acids. The V and J ends lost 4 bases and 6 bases respectively, with 11 bases between them. The germline gives CDR1 SGHDT, CDR2 YYEEEE. The CDR3 DNA follows: TGTGCCAGCAGCCAGGGGGGATTCAATGAGCAGTTCTTC. This sequence encodes CASSQGGFNEQFF.

V gene TRBV30 combines with J gene TRBJ2-3; 7 bases are shared with TRBD1. CDR1 is GTSNPN, CDR2 SVGIG, per germline (reference sequence). The CDR3 extends over 12 amino acids. The V segment lost 4 bases and the J segment 5 bases; nucleotides outside the gene matches: 3. Here the CDR3 DNA reads TGTGCCTGGAACACAGGGGAAGATACGCAGTATTTT. It encodes CAWNTGEDTQYF.

The chain couples TRBV4-1 to TRBJ1-1, with 7 positions matching TRBD1. The CDR3 is made up of 18 amino acids. Germline V gene data show CDR1 as MGHRA and CDR2 as YSYEKL. With 4 bases clipped from V and 1 base from J, the junction kept 15 bases outside the gene matches. The CDR3 DNA reads TGCGCCAGCAGCCTAGCCACCGGAACAGGGGCCTCGAACACTGAAGCTTTCTTT. This sequence encodes CASSLATGTGASNTEAFF.

The CDR3 DNA follows: TGTGCCAGCAGCTTAGACGGCGGGGGCTACAATGAGCAGTTCTTC. It translates to CASSLDGGGYNEQFF. V and J are TRBV11-3 and TRBJ2-1; TRBD2 matches 7 bases. With V trimmed by 0 bases and J by 3 bases, 2 bases remained unmatched. The CDR3 totals 15 residues. The germline V gene has CDR1 SGHNT and CDR2 YENEEA.

The chain couples TRBV2 to TRBJ2-3, with 10 bases that match TRBD2. CDR3 length: 15 amino acids. Germline V lookup: CDR1 SNHLY, CDR2 FYNNEI. The V and J ends lost 8 bases and 0 bases, in that order; junction bases with no gene match: 5. The CDR3 loop reads CASLTSGHSTDTQYF. The CDR3 coding sequence is TGTGCCAGCCTGACTAGCGGGCATAGCACAGATACGCAGTATTTT.

The CDR3 is CASGGLAGGSDTQYF. CDR3 sequence (DNA): TGTGCCAGCGGGGGGTTGGCGGGCGGATCAGATACGCAGTATTTT. The V call is TRBV9, the J call TRBJ2-3; a possible D gene is TRBD2 (6 bases). Germline lookup yields CDR1 SGDLS and CDR2 YYNGEE. V lost 7 bases, J lost 4 bases, and 19 bases lay in between. The CDR3 length is 15 residues.

The chain recombines TRBV10-2 with TRBJ2-3; no clear D gene. The CDR3 totals 13 residues. V lost 3 bases, J lost 9 bases, and 13 bases lay in between. CDR1 is WSHSY, CDR2 SAAADI, per germline. DNA for the CDR3: TGCGCCAGCAGTGATTACTTGCCCGGGACGCAGTATTTT. It encodes CASSDYLPGTQYF.